This paragraph reports one TCR beta chain. The sample comes from a study of blood T cell repertoires in COVID-19. Clones were sequenced by immunoSEQ multiplex PCR, and TCRdb holds only the in-frame ones, with some missing. This table has under 150,000 clones, 88% appearing once. Sequenced sample: PBMCs or T cells enriched from blood (not recorded which). This receptor was identified in a woman aged 25 to 45 with acute COVID-19.

CDR3 bases: TGTGCCAGCAGCCAAGAGGCCAACGCGGGTGCCACCGGGGAGCTGTTTTTT. This gives the protein CASSQEANAGATGELFF. The chain recombines TRBV4-2 with TRBJ2-2; D possibly corresponds to TRBD2 (5 bases). Germline V gives CDR1 LGHNA, CDR2 YNFKEQ. Deletions cut 0 bases from V and 4 bases from J, with 15 bases between. This CDR3 is built from 17 residues.